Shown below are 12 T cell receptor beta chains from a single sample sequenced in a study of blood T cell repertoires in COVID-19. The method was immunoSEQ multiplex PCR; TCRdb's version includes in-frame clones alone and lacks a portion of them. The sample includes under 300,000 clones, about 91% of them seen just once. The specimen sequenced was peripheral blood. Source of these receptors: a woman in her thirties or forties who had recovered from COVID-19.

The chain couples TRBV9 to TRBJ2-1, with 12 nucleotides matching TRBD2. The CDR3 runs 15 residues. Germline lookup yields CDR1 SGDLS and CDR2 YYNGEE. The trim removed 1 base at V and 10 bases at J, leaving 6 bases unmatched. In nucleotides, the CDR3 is TGTGCCAGCAGCGTACTAGCGGGAGGGCCGGTAGAGCAGTTCTTC. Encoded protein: CASSVLAGGPVEQFF.

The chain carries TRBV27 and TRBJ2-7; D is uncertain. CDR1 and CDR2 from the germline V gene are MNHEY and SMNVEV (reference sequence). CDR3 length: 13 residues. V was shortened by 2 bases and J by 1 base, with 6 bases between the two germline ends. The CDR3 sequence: CASSLAVSYEQYF. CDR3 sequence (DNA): TGTGCCAGCAGTTTAGCGGTTTCCTACGAGCAGTACTTC.

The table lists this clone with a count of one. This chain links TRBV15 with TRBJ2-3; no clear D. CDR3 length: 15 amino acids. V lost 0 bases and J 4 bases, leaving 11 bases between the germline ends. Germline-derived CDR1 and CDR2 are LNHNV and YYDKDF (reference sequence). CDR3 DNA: TGTGCCACCAGCAGAGAAGCCGCTTATCCAGATACGCAGTATTTT. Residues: CATSREAAYPDTQYF.

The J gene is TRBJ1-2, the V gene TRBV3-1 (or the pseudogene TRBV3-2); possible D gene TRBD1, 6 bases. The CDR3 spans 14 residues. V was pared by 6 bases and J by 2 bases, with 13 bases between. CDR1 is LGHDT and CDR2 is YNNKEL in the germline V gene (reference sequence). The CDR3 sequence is CASSSTQGNYGYTF. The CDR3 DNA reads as TGTGCCAGCAGTTCGACTCAGGGGAACTATGGCTACACCTTC.

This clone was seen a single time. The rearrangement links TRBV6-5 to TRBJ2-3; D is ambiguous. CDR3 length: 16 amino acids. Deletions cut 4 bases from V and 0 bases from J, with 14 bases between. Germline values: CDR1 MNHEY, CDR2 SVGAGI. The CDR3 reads CASSSYLTGSTDTQYF. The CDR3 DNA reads TGTGCCAGCAGTTCTTACTTGACGGGTAGCACAGATACGCAGTATTTT.

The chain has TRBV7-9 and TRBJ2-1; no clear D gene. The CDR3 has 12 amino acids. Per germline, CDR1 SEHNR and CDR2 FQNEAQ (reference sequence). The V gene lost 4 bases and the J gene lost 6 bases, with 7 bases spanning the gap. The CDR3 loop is CASSSSLNEQFF. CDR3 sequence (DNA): TGTGCCAGCAGCTCTTCCCTCAATGAGCAGTTCTTC.

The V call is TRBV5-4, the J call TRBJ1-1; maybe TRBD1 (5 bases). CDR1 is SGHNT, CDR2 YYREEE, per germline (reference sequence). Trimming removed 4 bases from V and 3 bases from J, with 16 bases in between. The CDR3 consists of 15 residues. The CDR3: CASSVGPPGDTEAFF. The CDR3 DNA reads TGTGCCAGCAGCGTGGGCCCCCCGGGGGACACTGAAGCTTTCTTT.

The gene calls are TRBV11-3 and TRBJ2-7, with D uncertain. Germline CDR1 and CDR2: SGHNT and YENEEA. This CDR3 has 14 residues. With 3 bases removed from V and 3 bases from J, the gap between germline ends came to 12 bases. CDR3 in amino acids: CASSFYRQDYEQYV. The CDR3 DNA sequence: TGTGCCAGCAGCTTTTACCGGCAGGACTACGAGCAGTACGTC.

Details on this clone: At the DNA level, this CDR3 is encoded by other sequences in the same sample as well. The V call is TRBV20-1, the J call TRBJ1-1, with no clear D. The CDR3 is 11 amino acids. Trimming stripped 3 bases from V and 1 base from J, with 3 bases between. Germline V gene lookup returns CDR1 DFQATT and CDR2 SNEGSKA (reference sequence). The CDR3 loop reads CSASSNTEAFF. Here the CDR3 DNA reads TGCAGTGCTAGCTCGAACACTGAAGCTTTCTTT.

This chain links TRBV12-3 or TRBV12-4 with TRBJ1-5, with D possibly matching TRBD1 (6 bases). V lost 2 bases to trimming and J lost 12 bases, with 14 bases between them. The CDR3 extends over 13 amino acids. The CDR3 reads CASSLSGEGVQHF. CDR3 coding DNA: TGTGCCAGCAGTTTATCCGGGGAGGGGGTCCAGCATTTT.

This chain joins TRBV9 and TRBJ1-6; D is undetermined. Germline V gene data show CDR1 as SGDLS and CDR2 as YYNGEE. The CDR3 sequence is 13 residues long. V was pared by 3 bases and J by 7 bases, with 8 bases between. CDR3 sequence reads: CASSARMNSPLHF. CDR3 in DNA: TGTGCCAGCAGCGCCCGTATGAATTCACCCCTCCACTTT. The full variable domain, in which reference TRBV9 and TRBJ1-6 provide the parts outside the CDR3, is DSGVTQTPKHLITATGQRVTLRCSPRSGDLSVYWYQQSLDQGLQFLIQYYNGEERAKGNILERFSAQQFPDLHSELNLSSLELGDSALYFCASSARMNSPLHFGNGTRLTVT.

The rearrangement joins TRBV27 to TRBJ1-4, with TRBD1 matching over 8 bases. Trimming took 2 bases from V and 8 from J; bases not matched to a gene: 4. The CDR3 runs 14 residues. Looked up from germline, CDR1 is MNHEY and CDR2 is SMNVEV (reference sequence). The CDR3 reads CASSLTRGREKLFF. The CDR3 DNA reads TGTGCCAGCAGTTTAACCAGGGGGCGCGAAAAACTGTTTTTT.